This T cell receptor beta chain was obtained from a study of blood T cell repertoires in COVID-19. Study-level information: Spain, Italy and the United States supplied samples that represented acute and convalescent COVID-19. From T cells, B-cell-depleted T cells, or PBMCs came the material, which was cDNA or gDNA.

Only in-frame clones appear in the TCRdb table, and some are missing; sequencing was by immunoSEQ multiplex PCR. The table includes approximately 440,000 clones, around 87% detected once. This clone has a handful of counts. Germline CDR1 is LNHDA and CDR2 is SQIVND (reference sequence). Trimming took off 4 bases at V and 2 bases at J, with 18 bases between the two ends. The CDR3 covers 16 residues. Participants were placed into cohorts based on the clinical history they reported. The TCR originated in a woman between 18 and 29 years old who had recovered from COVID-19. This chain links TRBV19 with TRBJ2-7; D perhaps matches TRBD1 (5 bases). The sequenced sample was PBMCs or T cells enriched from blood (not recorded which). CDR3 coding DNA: TGTGCCAGTAGTACTCCCCCGACAGACATCACCTACGAGCAGTACTTC. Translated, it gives CASSTPPTDITYEQYF.